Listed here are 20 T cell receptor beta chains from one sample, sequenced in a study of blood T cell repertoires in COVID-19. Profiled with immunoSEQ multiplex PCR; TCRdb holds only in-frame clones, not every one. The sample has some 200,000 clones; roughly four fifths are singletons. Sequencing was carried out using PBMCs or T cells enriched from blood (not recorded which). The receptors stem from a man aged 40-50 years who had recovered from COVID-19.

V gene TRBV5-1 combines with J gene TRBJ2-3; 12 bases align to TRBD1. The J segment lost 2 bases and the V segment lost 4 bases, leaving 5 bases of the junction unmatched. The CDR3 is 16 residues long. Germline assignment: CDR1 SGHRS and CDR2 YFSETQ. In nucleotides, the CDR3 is TGCGCCAGCAGCCCGGGACAGGGGGCGAACACAGATACGCAGTATTTT. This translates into CASSPGQGANTDTQYF. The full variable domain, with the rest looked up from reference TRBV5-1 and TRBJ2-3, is KAGVTQTPRYLIKTRGQQVTLSCSPISGHRSVSWYQQTPGQGLQFLFEYFSETQRNKGNFPGRFSGRQFSNSRSEMNVSTLELGDSALYLCASSPGQGANTDTQYFGPGTRLTVL.

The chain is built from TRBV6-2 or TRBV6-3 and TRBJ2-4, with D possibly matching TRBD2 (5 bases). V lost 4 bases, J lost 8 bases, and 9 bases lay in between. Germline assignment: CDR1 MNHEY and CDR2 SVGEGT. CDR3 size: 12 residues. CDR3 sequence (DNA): TGTGCCAGCAGTTTTCTAGCTTACATTCAGTACTTC. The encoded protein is CASSFLAYIQYF.

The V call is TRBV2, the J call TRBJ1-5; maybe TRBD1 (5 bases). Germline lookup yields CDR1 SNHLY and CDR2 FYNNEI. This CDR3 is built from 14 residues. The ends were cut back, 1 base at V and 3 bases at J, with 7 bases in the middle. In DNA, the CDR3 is TGTGCCAGCAGTGAAGGGACACCCAATCAGCCCCAGCATTTT. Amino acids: CASSEGTPNQPQHF.

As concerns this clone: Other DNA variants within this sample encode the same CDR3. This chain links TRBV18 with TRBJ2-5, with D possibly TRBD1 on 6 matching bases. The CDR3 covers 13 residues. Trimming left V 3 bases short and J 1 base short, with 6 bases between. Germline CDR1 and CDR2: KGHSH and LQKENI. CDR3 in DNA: TGTGCCAGCTCACCGGACAGCCAAGAGACCCAGTACTTC. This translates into CASSPDSQETQYF.

The CDR3, as DNA: TGCGCCAGCAGTGAGGGCAGGGGGTCACCCCTCCACTTT. It yields the protein CASSEGRGSPLHF. The genes are TRBV10-1 and TRBJ1-6; 7 bases match TRBD1. V dropped 2 bases and J dropped 10; count of bases not matched to a gene: 2. The CDR3 contains 13 residues. Germline V gene sequence: CDR1 WNHNN, CDR2 SYGVQD (reference sequence).

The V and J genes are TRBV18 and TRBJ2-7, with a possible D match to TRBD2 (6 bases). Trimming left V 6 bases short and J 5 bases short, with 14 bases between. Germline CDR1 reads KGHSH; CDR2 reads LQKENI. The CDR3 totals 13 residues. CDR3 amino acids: CASSSTWGDEQYF. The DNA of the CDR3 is TGTGCCAGCTCCTCCACATGGGGGGACGAGCAGTACTTC.

This CDR3 reads CATGDRNYGYTF. CDR3 DNA sequence: TGTGCCACCGGAGACAGGAACTATGGCTACACCTTC. The genes are TRBV10-3 and TRBJ1-2, with D perhaps TRBD1 (6 bases). Germline assignment: CDR1 ENHRY and CDR2 SYGVKD. CDR3 length: 12 amino acids. Trimming stripped 10 bases from V and 2 bases from J, with 11 bases between.

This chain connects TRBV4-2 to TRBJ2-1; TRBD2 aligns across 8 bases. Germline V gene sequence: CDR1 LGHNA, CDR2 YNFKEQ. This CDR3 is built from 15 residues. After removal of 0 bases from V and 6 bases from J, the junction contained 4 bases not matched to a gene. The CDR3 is CASSQDRAGANEQFF. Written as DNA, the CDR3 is TGTGCCAGCAGCCAAGATAGAGCGGGAGCCAATGAGCAGTTCTTC.

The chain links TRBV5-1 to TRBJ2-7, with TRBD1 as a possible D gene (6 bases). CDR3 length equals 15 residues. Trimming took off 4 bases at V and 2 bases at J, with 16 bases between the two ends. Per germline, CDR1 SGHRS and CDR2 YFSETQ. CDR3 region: CASSPTLGGAYEQYF. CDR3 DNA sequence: TGCGCCAGCAGCCCAACATTAGGGGGAGCCTACGAGCAGTACTTC.

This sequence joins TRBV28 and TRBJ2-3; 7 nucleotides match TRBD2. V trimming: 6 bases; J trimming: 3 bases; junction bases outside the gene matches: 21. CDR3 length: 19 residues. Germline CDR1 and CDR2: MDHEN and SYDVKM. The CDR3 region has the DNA TGTGCCAGCAGGATAGCGGGCCTGAATGGGGCGTCAGGAACAGATACGCAGTATTTT. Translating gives CASRIAGLNGASGTDTQYF.

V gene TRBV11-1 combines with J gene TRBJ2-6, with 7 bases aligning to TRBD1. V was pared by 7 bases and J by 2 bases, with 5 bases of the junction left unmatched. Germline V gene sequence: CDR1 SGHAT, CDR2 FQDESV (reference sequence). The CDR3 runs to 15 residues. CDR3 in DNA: TGTGCCAGCACCTATACAGGGGCTGGGGCCAACGTCCTGACTTTC. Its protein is CASTYTGAGANVLTF.

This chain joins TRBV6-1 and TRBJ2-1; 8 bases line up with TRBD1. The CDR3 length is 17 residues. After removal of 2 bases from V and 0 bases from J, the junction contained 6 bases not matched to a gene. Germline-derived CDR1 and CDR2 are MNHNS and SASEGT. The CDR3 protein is CASSEPGQGASYNEQFF. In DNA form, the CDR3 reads TGTGCCAGCAGTGAACCCGGACAGGGTGCCTCCTACAATGAGCAGTTCTTC.

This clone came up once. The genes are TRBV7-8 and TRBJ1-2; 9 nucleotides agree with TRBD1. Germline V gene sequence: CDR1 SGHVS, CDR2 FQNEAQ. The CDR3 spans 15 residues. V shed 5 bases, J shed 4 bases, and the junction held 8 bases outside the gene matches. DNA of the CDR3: TGTGCCAGCAGCGAGTTCGGACAGGGGATCTATGGCTACACCTTC. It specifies CASSEFGQGIYGYTF.

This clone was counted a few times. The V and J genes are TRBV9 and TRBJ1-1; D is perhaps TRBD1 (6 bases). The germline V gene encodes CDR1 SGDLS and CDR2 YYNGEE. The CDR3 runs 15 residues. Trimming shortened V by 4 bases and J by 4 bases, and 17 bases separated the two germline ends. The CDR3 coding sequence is TGTGCCAGCAGCCCCCTACAGGGTGAGGTCACTGAAGCTTTCTTT. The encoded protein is CASSPLQGEVTEAFF.

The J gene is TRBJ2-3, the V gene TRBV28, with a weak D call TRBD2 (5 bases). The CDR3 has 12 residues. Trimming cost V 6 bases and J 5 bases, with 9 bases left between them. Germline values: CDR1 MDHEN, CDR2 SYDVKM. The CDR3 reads CASRAGGDTQYF. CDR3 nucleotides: TGTGCCAGCAGAGCTGGAGGAGATACGCAGTATTTT.

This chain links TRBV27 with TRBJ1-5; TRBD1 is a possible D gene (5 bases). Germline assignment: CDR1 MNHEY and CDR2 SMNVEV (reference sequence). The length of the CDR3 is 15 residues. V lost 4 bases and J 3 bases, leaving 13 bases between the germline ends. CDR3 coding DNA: TGTGCCAGCAGTTATCTGGGGGGTCTCAATCAGCCCCAGCATTTT. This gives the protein CASSYLGGLNQPQHF.

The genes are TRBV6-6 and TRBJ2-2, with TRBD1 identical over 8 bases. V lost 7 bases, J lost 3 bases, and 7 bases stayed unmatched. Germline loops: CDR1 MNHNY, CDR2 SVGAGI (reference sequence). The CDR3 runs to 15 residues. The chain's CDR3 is CASKDRGEYTGELFF. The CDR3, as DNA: TGTGCCAGCAAAGACAGGGGAGAGTACACCGGGGAGCTGTTTTTT.

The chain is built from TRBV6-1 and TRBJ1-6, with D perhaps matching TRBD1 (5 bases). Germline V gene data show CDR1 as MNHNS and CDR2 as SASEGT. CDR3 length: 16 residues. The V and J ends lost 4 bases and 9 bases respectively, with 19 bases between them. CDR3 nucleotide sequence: TGTGCCAGCAGTGTGGAGGGGCGAGCGGGGAGTTCACCCCTCCACTTT. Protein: CASSVEGRAGSSPLHF.

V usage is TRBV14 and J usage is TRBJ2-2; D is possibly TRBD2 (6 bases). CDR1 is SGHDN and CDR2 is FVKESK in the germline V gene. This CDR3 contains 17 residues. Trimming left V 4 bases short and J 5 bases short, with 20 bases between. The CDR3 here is CASSREPRRERTGELFF. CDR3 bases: TGTGCCAGCAGCCGGGAACCTCGACGGGAGAGGACCGGGGAGCTGTTTTTT. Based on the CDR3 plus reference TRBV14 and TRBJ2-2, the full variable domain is EAGVTQFPSHSVIEKGQTVTLRCDPISGHDNLYWYRRVMGKEIKFLLHFVKESKQDESGMPNNRFLAERTGGTYSTLKVQPAELEDSGVYFCASSREPRRERTGELFFGEGSRLTVL.

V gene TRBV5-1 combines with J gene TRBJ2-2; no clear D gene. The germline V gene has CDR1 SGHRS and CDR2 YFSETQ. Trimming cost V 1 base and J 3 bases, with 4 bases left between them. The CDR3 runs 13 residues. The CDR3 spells CASSLQDTGELFF. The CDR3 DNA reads TGCGCCAGCAGCTTGCAGGACACCGGGGAGCTGTTTTTT.